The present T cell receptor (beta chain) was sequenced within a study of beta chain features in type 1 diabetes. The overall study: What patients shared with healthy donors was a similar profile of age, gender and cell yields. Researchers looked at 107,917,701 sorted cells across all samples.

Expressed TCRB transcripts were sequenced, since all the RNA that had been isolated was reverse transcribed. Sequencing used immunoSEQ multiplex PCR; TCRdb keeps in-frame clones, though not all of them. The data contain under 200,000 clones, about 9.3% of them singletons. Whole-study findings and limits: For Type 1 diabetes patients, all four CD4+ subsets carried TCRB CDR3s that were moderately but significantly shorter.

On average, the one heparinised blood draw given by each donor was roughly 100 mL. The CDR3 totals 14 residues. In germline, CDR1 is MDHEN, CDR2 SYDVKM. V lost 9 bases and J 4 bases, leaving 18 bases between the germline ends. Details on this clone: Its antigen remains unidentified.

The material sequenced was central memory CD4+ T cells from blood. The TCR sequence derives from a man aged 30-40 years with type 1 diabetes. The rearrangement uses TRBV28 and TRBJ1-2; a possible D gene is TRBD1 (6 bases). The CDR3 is CASETGGDGYGYTF. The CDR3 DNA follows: TGTGCCAGTGAGACGGGGGGCGACGGCTATGGCTACACCTTC.